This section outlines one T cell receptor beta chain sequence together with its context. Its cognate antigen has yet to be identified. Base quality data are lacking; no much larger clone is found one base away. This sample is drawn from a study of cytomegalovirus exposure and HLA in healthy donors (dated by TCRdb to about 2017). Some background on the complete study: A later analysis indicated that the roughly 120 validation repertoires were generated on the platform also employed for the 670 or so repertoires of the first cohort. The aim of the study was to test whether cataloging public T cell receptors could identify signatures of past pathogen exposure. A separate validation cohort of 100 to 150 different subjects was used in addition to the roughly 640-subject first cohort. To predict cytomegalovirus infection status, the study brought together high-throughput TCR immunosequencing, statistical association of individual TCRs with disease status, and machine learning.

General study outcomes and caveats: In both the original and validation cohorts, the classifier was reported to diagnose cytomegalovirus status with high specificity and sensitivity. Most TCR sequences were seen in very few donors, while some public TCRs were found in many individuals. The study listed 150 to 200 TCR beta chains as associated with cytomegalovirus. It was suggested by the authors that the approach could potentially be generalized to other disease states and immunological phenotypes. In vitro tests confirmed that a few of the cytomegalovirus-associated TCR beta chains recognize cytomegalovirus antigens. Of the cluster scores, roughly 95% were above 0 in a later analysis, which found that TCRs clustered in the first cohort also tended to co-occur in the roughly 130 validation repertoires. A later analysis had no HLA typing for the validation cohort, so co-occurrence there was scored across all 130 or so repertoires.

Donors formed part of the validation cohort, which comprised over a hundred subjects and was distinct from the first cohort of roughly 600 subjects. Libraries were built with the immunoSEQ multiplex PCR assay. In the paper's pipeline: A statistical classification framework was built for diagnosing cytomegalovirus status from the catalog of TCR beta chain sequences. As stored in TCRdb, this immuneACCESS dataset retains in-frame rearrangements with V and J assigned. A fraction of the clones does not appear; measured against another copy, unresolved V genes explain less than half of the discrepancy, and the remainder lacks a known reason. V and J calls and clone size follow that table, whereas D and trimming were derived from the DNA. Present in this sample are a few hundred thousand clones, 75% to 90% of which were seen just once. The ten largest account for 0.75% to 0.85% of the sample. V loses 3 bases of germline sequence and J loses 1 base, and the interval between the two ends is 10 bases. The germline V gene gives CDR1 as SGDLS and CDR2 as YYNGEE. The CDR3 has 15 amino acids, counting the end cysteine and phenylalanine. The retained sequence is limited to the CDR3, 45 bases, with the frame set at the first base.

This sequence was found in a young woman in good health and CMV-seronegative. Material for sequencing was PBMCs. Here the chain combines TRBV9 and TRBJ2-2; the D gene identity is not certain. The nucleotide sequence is TGTGCCAGCAGCGCCACTCAAAAGAACACCGGGGAGCTGTTTTTT. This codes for CASSATQKNTGELFF. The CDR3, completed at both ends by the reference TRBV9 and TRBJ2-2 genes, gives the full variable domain DSGVTQTPKHLITATGQRVTLRCSPRSGDLSVYWYQQSLDQGLQFLIQYYNGEERAKGNILERFSAQQFPDLHSELNLSSLELGDSALYFCASSATQKNTGELFFGEGSRLTVL.